This TCR beta chain is drawn from a study of blood T cells in healthy people across ages. Whole-study findings and limits: Strong correlation was found linking TCR beta diversity to naive T cell percentage. One million T cells yielded diversity estimates that were considered underestimates.

This clonotype has just a few counts. The antigen remains undetermined. A read error may explain this, as a much larger clone is one base away. CDR3 size: 16 residues. Trimming removed 5 bases from V and 2 bases from J, with 18 bases in between. In germline, CDR1 is MNHEY, CDR2 SVGEGT. A second PCR of about 6 to 12 cycles used a sample-barcoded 5' primer and a J-beta primer mix. One entry per CDR3 protein, called by TCRdb with MiXCR from the 5' RACE reads. This table has 850,000 or so distinct CDR3 sequences, around 28% appearing once. The chain is built from TRBV6-2 or TRBV6-3 and TRBJ2-5, with D perhaps TRBD1 (5 bases). Input material: blood. This clonotype was sampled from a woman older than 75 in good health. For the CDR3, the DNA is TGTGCCAGCAGTAAACCTAGGGTTAAGGGGCAAGAGACCCAGTACTTC. It codes for CASSKPRVKGQETQYF.